This T cell receptor beta chain is drawn from a study of early T cells in non-severe SARS-CoV-2 infection. Unique molecular identifiers tagged individual cDNA molecules. From the 5' RACE reads, TCRdb called clonotypes with MiXCR, one entry per CDR3 protein. The sample lists over 25,000 distinct CDR3 sequences, under 6% occurring once. CDR1 is SEHNR and CDR2 is FQNEAQ in the germline V gene (reference sequence). Trimming took off 6 bases at V and 4 bases at J, with 15 bases between the two ends. The CDR3 is 14 residues long. In its sample, this clonotype was seen a few times. The chain uses TRBV7-9 and TRBJ1-1, with D tentatively TRBD1 (5 bases). The clonotype comes from an adult who was a healthcare worker with PCR-confirmed SARS-CoV-2 infection or an uninfected control (not recorded which). The sample taken for sequencing was whole blood. In nucleotides, the CDR3 is TGTGCCAGCAGTGGCCAGGGTAGGAGCACTGAAGCTTTCTTT. Its translation is CASSGQGRSTEAFF.